These T cell receptor beta chains were read from a single sample in a study of T cell changes during pregnancy in multiple sclerosis. Sequencing was performed with immunoSEQ multiplex PCR; in TCRdb, only in-frame clones are kept and a portion is missing. The table shows about 69,000 clones, with more than 75% occurring only once. The starting material was peripheral blood, obtained in the third trimester of pregnancy. The receptors come from a female donor with multiple sclerosis, enrolled in a pregnancy study. Both conserved end residues are part of each CDR3. The D gene is left open where the match is weak. Expanded clones are given a class, and other clones once, few, many or no size at all.

>NA|TRBJ2-7|NA|TRBV5-4
TGTGCCAGCAGCTTGGGGACAGATACCTACGAGCAGTACTTC
CASSLGTDTYEQYF
>NA|TRBJ1-1|NA|TRBV9
TGTGCCAGCACCCTCGGGGGGGCAGTGAACACTGAAGCTTTCTTT
CASTLGGAVNTEAFF
>TRBD1|TRBJ2-7|NA|TRBV6-6
TGTGCCAGCAGCACCGGGCCGGGACAGGGCTACGAGCAGTACTTC
CASSTGPGQGYEQYF
>NA|TRBJ1-4|NA|TRBV7-9
TGTGCCAGCAGCTCCCCTACCTCCGCAACTAATGAAAAACTGTTTTTT
CASSSPTSATNEKLFF
>NA|TRBJ2-5|once|TRBV15
TGTGCCACCAGCAGAGATGGCGCAGGCCGGAGGGAGACCCAGTACTTC
CATSRDGAGRRETQYF
>NA|TRBJ2-5|many|TRBV7-2
TGTGCCAGCAGCTTAGGGGGCGGGGTAAAGACCCAGTACTTC
CASSLGGGVKTQYF
>TRBD1|TRBJ2-2|NA|TRBV5-1
TGCGCCAGCAGCTCGGGACAGGGAGGTTATAACACCGGGGAGCTGTTTTTT
CASSSGQGGYNTGELFF
>NA|TRBJ2-1|NA|TRBV9
TGTGCCAGCAGCGTAGACAGTGACAATGAGCAGTTCTTC
CASSVDSDNEQFF
>TRBD2|TRBJ2-5|NA|TRBV2
TGTGCCAGCAGTGGAGGGAGGGTACAAGAGACCCAGTACTTC
CASSGGRVQETQYF
>NA|TRBJ2-3|NA|TRBV9
TGTGCCAGCAGCGTAATGGGGACTGCAGATACGCAGTATTTT
CASSVMGTADTQYF
>NA|TRBJ2-3|once|TRBV19
TGTGCCAGTAGTATATACCCGACGCTCATAGCTAGCACAGATACGCAGTATTTT
CASSIYPTLIASTDTQYF
>NA|TRBJ1-6|few|TRBV6-5
TGTGCCAGCAGACGGGGACTGGGTATGACCCTCCACTTT
CASRRGLGMTLHF
>NA|TRBJ2-5|NA|TRBV7-8
TGTGCCAGCAGCTTAGAAGTGAGGGACATGGGCCAAGAGACCCAGTACTTC
CASSLEVRDMGQETQYF
>TRBD2|TRBJ2-5|NA|TRBV29-1
TGCAGCGTTGGGGGCGGGGGCCAAGAGACCCAGTACTTC
CSVGGGGQETQYF
>NA|TRBJ2-1|NA|TRBV7-9
TGTGCCAGCAGCTTAGCGAGCCTCGAAATGTTCTTC
CASSLASLEMFF
>NA|TRBJ1-5|NA|TRBV6-6
TGTGCCAGCAGTACCGGAGTCTATCAGCCCCAGCATTTT
CASSTGVYQPQHF
>NA|TRBJ2-1|NA|TRBV5-1
TGCGCCAGCAGCCTCGGGGGAAGAGGTAACAATGAGCAGTTCTTC
CASSLGGRGNNEQFF
>NA|TRBJ2-5|NA|TRBV5-6
TGTGCCAGCAGCAAGAGCGGGACCCAGTACTTC
CASSKSGTQYF
>TRBD2|TRBJ2-1|NA|TRBV5-1
TGCGCCAGCAGCTTGGGGAACCTAGCGGGGGGCTACAATGAGCAGTTCTTC
CASSLGNLAGGYNEQFF
>NA|TRBJ2-2|NA|TRBV18
TGTGCCAGCTCACCCGCGGGACTTGCCGGGGAGCTGTTTTTT
CASSPAGLAGELFF
>NA|TRBJ2-5|NA|TRBV7-9
TGTGCCAGCAGCTTAGGCGGAGACGAGACCCAGTACTTC
CASSLGGDETQYF
>TRBD2|TRBJ2-3|NA|TRBV9
TGTGCCAGCAGCGTAAGCGGGGGCCTAGATACGCAGTATTTT
CASSVSGGLDTQYF
>NA|TRBJ2-1|NA|TRBV14
TGTGCCAGCAGCCAGACTAGGAGCTCCTACAATGAGCAGTTCTTC
CASSQTRSSYNEQFF
>NA|TRBJ1-2|NA|TRBV4-1
TGCGCCAGCAGCCAAGATGGTGAGGTTTTGGATGGCTACACCTTC
CASSQDGEVLDGYTF
>NA|TRBJ1-2|NA|TRBV5-1
TGCGCCAGCAGCTTGGGGCCCTCGTATGGCTACACCTTC
CASSLGPSYGYTF
>TRBD1|TRBJ2-4|NA|TRBV2
TGTGCCAGCTTAGGGACAGGGATTTTGAACATTCAGTACTTC
CASLGTGILNIQYF
>NA|TRBJ2-7|NA|TRBV5-1
TGCGCCAGCAGCTTTCAGGGAACATCCGAGCAGTACTTC
CASSFQGTSEQYF
>NA|TRBJ2-5|NA|TRBV2
TGTGCCAGCAACCCGGGACATGCGGGAGAGACCCAGTACTTC
CASNPGHAGETQYF
>TRBD1|TRBJ1-4|once|TRBV7-9
TGTGCCAGCAGCTTATTGGGGACAGGGCGTGAAAAACTGTTTTTT
CASSLLGTGREKLFF
>NA|TRBJ2-2|NA|TRBV7-3
TGTGCCAGCAGCTCCCTGGCAGGGCGCGGGGAGCTGTTTTTT
CASSSLAGRGELFF
>TRBD2|TRBJ2-1|NA|TRBV4-1
TGCGCCAGCAGCCAAGTCGGTAGCGGGGGGGCAAGGAATGAGCAGTTCTTC
CASSQVGSGGARNEQFF
>TRBD1|TRBJ1-1|NA|TRBV28
TGTGCCAGCAGTTTATACCTCGACAGGGAGGACACTGAAGCTTTCTTT
CASSLYLDREDTEAFF
>NA|TRBJ2-2|NA|TRBV7-9
TGTGCCAGCAGCTTTACTACCGGGGTCAACACCGGGGAGCTGTTTTTT
CASSFTTGVNTGELFF
>NA|TRBJ1-1|NA|TRBV5-1
TGCGCCAGCAGCCAACAAGGGGCGAGCACTGAAGCTTTCTTT
CASSQQGASTEAFF
>TRBD1|TRBJ1-1|NA|TRBV19
TGTGCCAGTAGTAAGAGACAGGGGTTGGTCTCTGAAGCTTTCTTT
CASSKRQGLVSEAFF
>NA|TRBJ2-1|NA|TRBV6-5
TGTGCCAGCAGTCACAGTGAGTCGCAGTTCTTC
CASSHSESQFF
>NA|TRBJ1-2|few|TRBV28
TGTGCCAGCAGTTCGACTACCTATGGCTACACCTTC
CASSSTTYGYTF
>TRBD1|TRBJ2-1|few|TRBV7-6
TGTGCCAGTCTCCAGGGGGCCTCCAATGAGCAGTTCTTC
CASLQGASNEQFF
>NA|TRBJ1-3|NA|TRBV29-1
TGCAGCGTTCAGGGGTTTGCTGGAAACACCATATATTTT
CSVQGFAGNTIYF
>NA|TRBJ2-3|NA|TRBV29-1
TGCAGCGTCGTACACAGCACAGATACGCAGTATTTT
CSVVHSTDTQYF
>TRBD2|TRBJ2-5|NA|TRBV5-1
TGCGCCAGCAGCTTGGATCTGGGAGGGCGCGAGACCCAGTACTTC
CASSLDLGGRETQYF